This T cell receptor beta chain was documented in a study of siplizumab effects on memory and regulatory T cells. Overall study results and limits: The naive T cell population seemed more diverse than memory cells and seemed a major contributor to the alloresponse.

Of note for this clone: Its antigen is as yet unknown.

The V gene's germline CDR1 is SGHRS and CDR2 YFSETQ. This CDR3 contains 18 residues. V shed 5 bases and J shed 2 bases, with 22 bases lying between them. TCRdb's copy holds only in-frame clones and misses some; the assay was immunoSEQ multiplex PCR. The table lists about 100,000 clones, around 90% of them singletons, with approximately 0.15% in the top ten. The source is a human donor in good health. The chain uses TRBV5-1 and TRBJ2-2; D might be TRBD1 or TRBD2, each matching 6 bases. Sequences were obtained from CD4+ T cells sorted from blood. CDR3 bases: TGCGCCAGCAGGACTGGAACCGGGGGCCCCATCAACACCGGGGAGCTGTTTTTT. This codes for CASRTGTGGPINTGELFF.